This record concerns one T cell receptor beta chain sequence. Its target is unknown. Unmatched junction bases numbered 14, after V lost 10 bases and J lost 1 base. From germline, CDR1 is LNHDA and CDR2 SQIVND (reference sequence). This CDR3 is built from 16 residues. These data come from a study of cytomegalovirus exposure and HLA in healthy donors. Study in general: The 90 to 150 validation repertoires used a platform that matched the one used for the roughly 650 first-cohort repertoires, as a later analysis reported.

The method was immunoSEQ multiplex PCR; TCRdb's version includes in-frame clones alone and lacks a portion of them. This sample has tens of thousands of clones, with 89% found just once. Findings of the study overall: Using the classifier, cytomegalovirus status was reportedly diagnosed with high specificity and sensitivity.

The receptor comes from a woman aged 18-35 years in good health and CMV-seronegative. The sample comprised PBMCs. This chain uses TRBV19 with TRBJ2-7, with TRBD1 identical over 9 bases. CDR3 coding DNA: TGTGCCACCGCAGGGAGGTCGACAGGGGGGTCCTACGAGCAGTACTTC. The encoded protein is CATAGRSTGGSYEQYF.